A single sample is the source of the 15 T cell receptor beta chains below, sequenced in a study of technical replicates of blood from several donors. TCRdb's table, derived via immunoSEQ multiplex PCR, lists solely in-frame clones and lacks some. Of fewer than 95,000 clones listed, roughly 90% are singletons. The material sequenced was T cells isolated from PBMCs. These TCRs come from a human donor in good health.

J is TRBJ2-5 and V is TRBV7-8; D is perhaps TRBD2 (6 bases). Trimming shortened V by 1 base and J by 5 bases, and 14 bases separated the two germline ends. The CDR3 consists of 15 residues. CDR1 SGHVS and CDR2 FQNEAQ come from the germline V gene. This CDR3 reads CASSLGAGLRETQYF. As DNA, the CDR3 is TGTGCCAGCAGCTTAGGGGCGGGGTTGAGGGAGACCCAGTACTTC.

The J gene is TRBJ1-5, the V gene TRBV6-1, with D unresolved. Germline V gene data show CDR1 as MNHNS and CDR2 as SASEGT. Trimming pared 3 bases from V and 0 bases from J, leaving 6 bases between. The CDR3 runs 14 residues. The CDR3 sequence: CASSDRNSNQPQHF. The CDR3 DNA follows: TGTGCCAGCAGTGACAGGAATAGCAATCAGCCCCAGCATTTT.

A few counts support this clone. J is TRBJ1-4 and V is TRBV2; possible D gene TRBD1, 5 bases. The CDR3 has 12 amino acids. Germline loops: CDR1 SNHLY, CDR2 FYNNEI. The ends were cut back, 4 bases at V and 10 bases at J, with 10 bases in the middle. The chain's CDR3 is CASSAGFGKLFF. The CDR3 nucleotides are TGTGCCAGCAGTGCAGGGTTTGGAAAACTGTTTTTT.

CDR3 DNA: TGTGCCAGAAGCTTTGGGCCAGTAGAAGGCAATGAGCAGTTCTTC. It codes for CARSFGPVEGNEQFF. The genes are TRBV5-3 and TRBJ2-1; D is unresolved. TRBV5-3 is identified as an open reading frame with a role that is uncertain. Trimming shortened V by 2 bases and J by 6 bases, and 15 bases separated the two germline ends. This CDR3 region has 15 residues.

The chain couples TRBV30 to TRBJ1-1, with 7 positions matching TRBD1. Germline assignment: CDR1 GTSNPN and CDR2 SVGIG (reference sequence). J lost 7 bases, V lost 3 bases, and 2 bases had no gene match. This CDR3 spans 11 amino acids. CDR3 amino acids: CAWRAGGEAFF. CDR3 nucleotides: TGTGCCTGGAGGGCAGGGGGTGAAGCTTTCTTT.

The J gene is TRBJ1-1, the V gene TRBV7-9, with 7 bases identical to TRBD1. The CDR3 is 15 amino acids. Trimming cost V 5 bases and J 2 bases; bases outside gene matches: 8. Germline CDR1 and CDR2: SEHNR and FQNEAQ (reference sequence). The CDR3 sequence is CASSPRQGSNTEAFF. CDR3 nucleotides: TGTGCCAGCAGCCCCAGACAGGGATCCAACACTGAAGCTTTCTTT.

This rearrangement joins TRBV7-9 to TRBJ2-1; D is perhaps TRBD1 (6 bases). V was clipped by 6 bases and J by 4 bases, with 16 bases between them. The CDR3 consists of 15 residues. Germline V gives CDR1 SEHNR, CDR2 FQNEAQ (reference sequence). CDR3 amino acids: CASRRTRDTYNEQFF. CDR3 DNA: TGTGCCAGCAGGAGAACCCGGGACACATACAATGAGCAGTTCTTC.

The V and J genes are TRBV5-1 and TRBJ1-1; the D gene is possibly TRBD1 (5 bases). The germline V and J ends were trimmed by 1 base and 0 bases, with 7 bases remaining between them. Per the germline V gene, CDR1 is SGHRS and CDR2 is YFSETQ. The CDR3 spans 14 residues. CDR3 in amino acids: CASSLWGLNTEAFF. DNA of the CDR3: TGCGCCAGCAGCTTGTGGGGCCTGAACACTGAAGCTTTCTTT.

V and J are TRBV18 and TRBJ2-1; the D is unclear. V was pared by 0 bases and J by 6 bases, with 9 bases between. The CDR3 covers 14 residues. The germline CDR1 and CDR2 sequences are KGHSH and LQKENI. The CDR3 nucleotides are TGTGCCAGCTCACCACCGACACCGTCCAATGAGCAGTTCTTC. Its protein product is CASSPPTPSNEQFF. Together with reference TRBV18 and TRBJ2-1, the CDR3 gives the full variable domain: NAGVMQNPRHLVRRRGQEARLRCSPMKGHSHVYWYRQLPEEGLKFMVYLQKENIIDESGMPKERFSAEFPKEGPSILRIQQVVRGDSAAYFCASSPPTPSNEQFFGPGTRLTVL.

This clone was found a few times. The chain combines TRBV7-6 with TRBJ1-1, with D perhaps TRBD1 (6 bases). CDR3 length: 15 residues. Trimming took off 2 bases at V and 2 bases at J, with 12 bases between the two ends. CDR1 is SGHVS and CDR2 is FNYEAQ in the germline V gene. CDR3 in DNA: TGTGCCAGCAGCTTATCACAGGGAGCAAACACTGAAGCTTTCTTT. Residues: CASSLSQGANTEAFF.

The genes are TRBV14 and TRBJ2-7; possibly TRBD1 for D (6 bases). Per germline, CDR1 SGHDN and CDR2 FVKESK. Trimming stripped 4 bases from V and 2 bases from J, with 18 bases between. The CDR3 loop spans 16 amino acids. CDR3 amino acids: CASSLLQGGKTYEQYF. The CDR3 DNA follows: TGTGCCAGCAGCCTATTACAGGGTGGGAAAACCTACGAGCAGTACTTC.

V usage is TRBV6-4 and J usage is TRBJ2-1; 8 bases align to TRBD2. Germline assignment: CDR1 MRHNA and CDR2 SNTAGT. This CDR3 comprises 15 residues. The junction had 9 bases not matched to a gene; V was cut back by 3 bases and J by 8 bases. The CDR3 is CASSDSSSGIYEQFF. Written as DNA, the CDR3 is TGTGCCAGCAGTGATTCGAGTAGCGGGATCTATGAGCAGTTCTTC.

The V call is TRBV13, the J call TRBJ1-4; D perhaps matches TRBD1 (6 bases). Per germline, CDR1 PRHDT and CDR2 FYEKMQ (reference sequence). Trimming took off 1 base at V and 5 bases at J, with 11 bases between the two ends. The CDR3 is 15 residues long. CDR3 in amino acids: CASSLVGQQNEKLFF. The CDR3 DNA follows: TGTGCCAGCAGCTTAGTTGGACAGCAGAATGAAAAACTGTTTTTT.

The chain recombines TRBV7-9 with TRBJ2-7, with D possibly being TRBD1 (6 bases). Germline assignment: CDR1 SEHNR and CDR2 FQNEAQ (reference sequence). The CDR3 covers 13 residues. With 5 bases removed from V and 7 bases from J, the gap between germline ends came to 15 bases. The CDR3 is CASSDGQPQEQYF. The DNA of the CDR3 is TGTGCCAGCAGCGATGGACAGCCTCAAGAGCAGTACTTC. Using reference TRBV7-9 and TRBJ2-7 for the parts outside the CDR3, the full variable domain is DTGVSQNPRHKITKRGQNVTFRCDPISEHNRLYWYRQTLGQGPEFLTYFQNEAQLEKSRLLSDRFSAERPKGSFSTLEIQRTEQGDSAMYLCASSDGQPQEQYFGPGTRLTVT.

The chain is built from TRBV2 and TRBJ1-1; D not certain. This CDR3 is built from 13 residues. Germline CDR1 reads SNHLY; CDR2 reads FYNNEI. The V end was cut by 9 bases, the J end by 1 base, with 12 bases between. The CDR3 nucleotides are TGTGCCAGGGAGGGAGCGGGGAACACTGAAGCTTTCTTT. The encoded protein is CAREGAGNTEAFF.